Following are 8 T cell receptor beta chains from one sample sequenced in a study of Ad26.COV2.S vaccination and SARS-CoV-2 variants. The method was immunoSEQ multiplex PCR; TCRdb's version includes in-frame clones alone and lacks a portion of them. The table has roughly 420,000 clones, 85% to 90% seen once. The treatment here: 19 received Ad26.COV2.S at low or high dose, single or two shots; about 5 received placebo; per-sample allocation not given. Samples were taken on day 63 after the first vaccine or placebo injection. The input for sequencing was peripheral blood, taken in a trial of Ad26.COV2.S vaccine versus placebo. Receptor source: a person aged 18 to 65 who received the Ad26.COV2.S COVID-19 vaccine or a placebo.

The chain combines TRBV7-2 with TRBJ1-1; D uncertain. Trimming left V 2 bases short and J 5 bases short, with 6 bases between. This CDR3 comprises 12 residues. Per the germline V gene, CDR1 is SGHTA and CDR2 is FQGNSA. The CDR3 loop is CASSLSRTEAFF. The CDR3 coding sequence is TGTGCCAGCAGCTTAAGTAGGACTGAAGCTTTCTTT.

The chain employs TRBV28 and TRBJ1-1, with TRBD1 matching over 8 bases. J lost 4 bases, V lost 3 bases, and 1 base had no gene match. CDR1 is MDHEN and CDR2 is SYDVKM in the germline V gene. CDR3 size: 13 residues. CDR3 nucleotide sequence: TGTGCCAGCAGTTTGACAGGGGTCACTGAAGCTTTCTTT. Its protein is CASSLTGVTEAFF.

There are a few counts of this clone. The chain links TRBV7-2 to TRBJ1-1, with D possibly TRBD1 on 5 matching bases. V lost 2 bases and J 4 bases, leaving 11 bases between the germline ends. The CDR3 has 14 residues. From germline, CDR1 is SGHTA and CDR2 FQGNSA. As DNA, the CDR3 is TGTGCCAGCAGCTTATCAATCGGGGGCACTGAAGCTTTCTTT. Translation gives CASSLSIGGTEAFF.

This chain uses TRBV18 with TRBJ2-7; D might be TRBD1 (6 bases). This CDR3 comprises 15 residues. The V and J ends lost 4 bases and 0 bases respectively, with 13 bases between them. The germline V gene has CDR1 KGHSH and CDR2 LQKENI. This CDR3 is CASSQQGIGSYEQYF. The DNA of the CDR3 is TGTGCCAGCTCACAACAGGGTATCGGCTCCTACGAGCAGTACTTC.

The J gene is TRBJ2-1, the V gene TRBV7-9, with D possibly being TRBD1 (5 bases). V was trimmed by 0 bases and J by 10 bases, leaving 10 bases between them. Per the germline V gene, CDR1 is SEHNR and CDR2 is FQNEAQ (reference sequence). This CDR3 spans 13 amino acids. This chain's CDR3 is CASSLAKGVEQFF. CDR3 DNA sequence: TGTGCCAGCAGCTTAGCGAAAGGGGTAGAGCAGTTCTTC.

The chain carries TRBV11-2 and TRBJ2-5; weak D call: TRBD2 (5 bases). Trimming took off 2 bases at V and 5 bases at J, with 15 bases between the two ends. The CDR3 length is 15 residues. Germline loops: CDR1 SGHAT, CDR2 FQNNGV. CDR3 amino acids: CASSLLAGWGETQYF. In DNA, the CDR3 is TGTGCCAGCAGCTTACTAGCCGGGTGGGGTGAGACCCAGTACTTC.

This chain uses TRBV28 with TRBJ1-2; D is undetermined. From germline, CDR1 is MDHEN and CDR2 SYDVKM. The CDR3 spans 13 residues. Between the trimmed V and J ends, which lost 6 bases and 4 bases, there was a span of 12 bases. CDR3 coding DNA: TGTGCCAGCAGGCCGGGCGGACTCTATGGCTACACCTTC. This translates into CASRPGGLYGYTF.

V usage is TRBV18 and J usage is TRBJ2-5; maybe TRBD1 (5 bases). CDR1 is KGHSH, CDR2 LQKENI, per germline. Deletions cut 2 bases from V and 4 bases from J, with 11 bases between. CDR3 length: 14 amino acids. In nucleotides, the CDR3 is TGTGCCAGCTCACCAGTAGCAGGGCGAGAGACCCAGTACTTC. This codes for CASSPVAGRETQYF. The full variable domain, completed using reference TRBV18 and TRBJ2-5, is NAGVMQNPRHLVRRRGQEARLRCSPMKGHSHVYWYRQLPEEGLKFMVYLQKENIIDESGMPKERFSAEFPKEGPSILRIQQVVRGDSAAYFCASSPVAGRETQYFGPGTRLLVL.